This entry lists 15 T cell receptor beta chains sequenced from one sample in a study of cytomegalovirus exposure and HLA in healthy donors. Some clones are missing from TCRdb's copy, which holds only in-frame ones; the method was immunoSEQ multiplex PCR. The sample holds about 250,000 clones, roughly 87% seen once. The sequenced sample consisted of PBMCs. The receptor set was obtained from a man between 18 and 29 years old in good health and CMV-seropositive.

V and J are TRBV20-1 and TRBJ2-7; D perhaps matches TRBD2 (5 bases). The V gene lost 6 bases and the J gene lost 2 bases, with 8 bases spanning the gap. This CDR3 region has 11 residues. Germline CDR1 and CDR2: DFQATT and SNEGSKA (reference sequence). The CDR3 is CSAALAYEQYF. Written as DNA, the CDR3 is TGCAGTGCGGCACTAGCCTACGAGCAGTACTTC.

V is TRBV19 and J is TRBJ2-7; no clear D. This CDR3 spans 11 amino acids. The germline V and J ends were trimmed by 1 base and 6 bases, with 4 bases remaining between them. Germline CDR1 LNHDA, CDR2 SQIVND (reference sequence). The CDR3 is CASSIGREQYF. The CDR3 nucleotides read TGTGCCAGTAGTATAGGTCGCGAGCAGTACTTC. The whole variable domain, filled in from reference TRBV19 and TRBJ2-7, reads DGGITQSPKYLFRKEGQNVTLSCEQNLNHDAMYWYRQDPGQGLRLIYYSQIVNDFQKGDIAEGYSVSREKKESFPLTVTSAQKNPTAFYLCASSIGREQYFGPGTRLTVT.

The rearrangement joins TRBV4-2 to TRBJ2-3; 8 bases line up with TRBD2. CDR3 length: 18 amino acids. Germline V gives CDR1 LGHNA, CDR2 YNFKEQ. After removal of 2 bases from V and 0 bases from J, the junction contained 10 bases not matched to a gene. CDR3 DNA sequence: TGTGCCAGCAGCCAACGGGTTGCTAGCGGGTCGAGCACAGATACGCAGTATTTT. As protein: CASSQRVASGSSTDTQYF.

The genes are TRBV5-1 and TRBJ2-5, with TRBD1 identical over 8 bases. Looked up from germline, CDR1 is SGHRS and CDR2 is YFSETQ. The length of the CDR3 is 16 residues. Losses at the gene ends were 0 bases for V and 1 base for J; bases not matched to a gene: 5. The CDR3 protein is CASSLVPGGIQETQYF. The CDR3 DNA is TGCGCCAGCAGCTTGGTCCCAGGGGGCATCCAAGAGACCCAGTACTTC.

The rearrangement joins TRBV29-1 to TRBJ2-7; D not resolved. Germline values: CDR1 SQVTM, CDR2 ANQGSEA. This CDR3 is 13 amino acids long. V was pared by 3 bases and J by 5 bases, with 14 bases between. The CDR3 coding sequence is TGCAGCGTTGAGTTCGGGCGCGTGCACGAGCAGTACTTC. It translates to CSVEFGRVHEQYF.

The chain has TRBV4-2 and TRBJ1-2; 8 positions match TRBD1. The germline V gene has CDR1 LGHNA and CDR2 YNFKEQ. J lost 4 bases, V lost 3 bases, and 13 bases had no gene match. The CDR3 covers 17 residues. The CDR3 DNA sequence: TGTGCCAGCAGCCAGGACCGAACAGGGGGAGGGATCTATGGCTACACCTTC. Translation gives CASSQDRTGGGIYGYTF.

The chain couples TRBV29-1 to TRBJ2-2, with 9 positions matching TRBD1. Germline CDR1 SQVTM, CDR2 ANQGSEA. The CDR3 has 13 amino acids. Losses at the gene ends were 6 bases for V and 3 bases for J; bases not matched to a gene: 2. In DNA form, the CDR3 reads TGCAGCGTGACAGGGGGATACACCGGGGAGCTGTTTTTT. This sequence encodes CSVTGGYTGELFF.

The rearrangement uses TRBV27 and TRBJ2-4; TRBD2 matches 16 bases. Germline CDR1 is MNHEY and CDR2 is SMNVEV (reference sequence). Trimming took 6 bases from V and 5 from J; bases not matched to a gene: 7. The CDR3 has 17 residues. As DNA, the CDR3 is TGTGCCAGCAGGGGACTAGCGGGAGGGCCGGGCGAAAACATTCAGTACTTC. Translating it yields CASRGLAGGPGENIQYF.

The rearrangement links TRBV5-6 to TRBJ2-5; D remains unclear. Looked up from germline, CDR1 is SGHDT and CDR2 is YYEEEE. The CDR3 consists of 13 residues. V shed 6 bases and J shed 3 bases, with 12 bases lying between them. The CDR3 DNA reads as TGTGCCAGCAACCTTGGGAACGAAGAGACCCAGTACTTC. As protein: CASNLGNEETQYF.

The chain has TRBV27 and TRBJ2-5; TRBD2 matches at 11 bases. Unmatched junction bases numbered 6, after V lost 5 bases and J lost 1 base. Germline CDR1 is MNHEY and CDR2 is SMNVEV (reference sequence). There are 16 residues in the CDR3. The CDR3 DNA is TGTGCCAGCAGTCCAGTAGCGGGAGGGACCCAAGAGACCCAGTACTTC. Its protein is CASSPVAGGTQETQYF.

The chain uses TRBV9 and TRBJ2-1; either TRBD1 or TRBD2 may fit D (6 bases each). The CDR3 length is 15 residues. Germline CDR1 reads SGDLS; CDR2 reads YYNGEE. Trimming removed 4 bases at V and 8 bases at J, with 19 bases between. The CDR3 DNA is TGTGCCAGCAGCTCAGGGGACTTCGTAGGGGATGAGCAGTTCTTC. It is translated as CASSSGDFVGDEQFF.

This chain joins TRBV30 and TRBJ1-2; 9 positions match TRBD1. In germline, CDR1 is GTSNPN, CDR2 SVGIG (reference sequence). Germline trimming cut 0 bases from V and 8 bases from J; bases unmatched to any gene: 4. CDR3 length: 13 residues. CDR3 protein: CAWSVTGGDGYTF. The CDR3 region has the DNA TGTGCCTGGAGTGTCACAGGGGGCGACGGCTACACCTTC. Full variable domain (remainder filled in from reference TRBV30 and TRBJ1-2): SQTIHQWPATLVQPVGSPLSLECTVEGTSNPNLYWYRQAAGRGLQLLFYSVGIGQISSEVPQNLSASRPQDRQFILSSKKLLLSDSGFYLCAWSVTGGDGYTFGSGTRLTVV.

This chain links TRBV5-1 with TRBJ1-2; the D gene is possibly TRBD1 (5 bases). With 3 bases removed from V and 1 base from J, the gap between germline ends came to 16 bases. The germline gives CDR1 SGHRS, CDR2 YFSETQ. The CDR3 contains 16 residues. CDR3 region: CASSSPAGWGNYGYTF. The CDR3, as DNA: TGCGCCAGCAGCTCGCCCGCAGGGTGGGGTAACTATGGCTACACCTTC.

This chain joins TRBV19 and TRBJ2-7, with D perhaps matching TRBD2 (5 bases). Germline assignment: CDR1 LNHDA and CDR2 SQIVND (reference sequence). The CDR3 runs to 14 residues. Trimming removed 3 bases from V and 7 bases from J, with 16 bases in between. In DNA form, the CDR3 reads TGTGCCAGTAGTATTGGCGGGCACCCGGGGGAGCAGTACTTC. As protein: CASSIGGHPGEQYF.

J is TRBJ1-5 and V is TRBV11-2; a weak D match, TRBD1 (5 bases). Germline V lookup: CDR1 SGHAT, CDR2 FQNNGV. V was trimmed by 0 bases and J by 6 bases, leaving 12 bases between them. CDR3 length: 15 residues. The CDR3 is CASSLDYGGTQPQHF. The DNA for the CDR3 is TGTGCCAGCAGCTTAGATTACGGGGGTACTCAGCCCCAGCATTTT.